Sequencing of this T cell receptor beta chain was carried out in a study of T-cell reconstitution after alpha-beta-depleted transplantation in children. Unique molecular identifiers were built into the TCRbeta library. TCRdb passed the PCR reads through MiXCR, listing each CDR3 protein once. The sample yields roughly 300,000 distinct CDR3 sequences, roughly 11% seen once. Overall study results and limits: T-cell counts and diversity were attributed mostly to newly produced T cells one year after transplant.

On this clonotype itself: Its antigen is still unknown.

CDR1 KGHSH and CDR2 LQKENI come from the germline V gene. The CDR3 is 17 residues long. Trimming removed 3 bases from V and 6 bases from J, with 23 bases in between. The genes are TRBV18 and TRBJ1-2, with a weak D call TRBD1 (5 bases). This clonotype was obtained from a male patient aged 2-15 years who had a stem cell transplant for chronic granulomatous disease, so the T cells may come from the graft donor. The starting material was peripheral blood, obtained 180 days after TCRalphabeta/CD19-depleted stem cell transplant. This chain's CDR3 is CASSPPGERGGVDGYTF. For the CDR3, the DNA is TGTGCCAGCTCACCTCCGGGGGAACGCGGGGGAGTCGATGGCTACACCTTC.